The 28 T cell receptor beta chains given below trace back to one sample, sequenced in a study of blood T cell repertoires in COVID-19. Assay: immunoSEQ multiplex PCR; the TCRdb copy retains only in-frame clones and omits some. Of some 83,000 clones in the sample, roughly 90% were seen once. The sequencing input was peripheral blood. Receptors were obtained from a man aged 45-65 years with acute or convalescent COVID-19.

The chain's CDR3 is CASSQDSGLGGYTF. CDR3 sequence (DNA): TGTGCCAGCAGCCAAGATTCAGGCCTGGGTGGCTACACCTTC. V usage is TRBV4-2 and J usage is TRBJ1-2, with no clear D. Looked up from germline, CDR1 is LGHNA and CDR2 is YNFKEQ. This CDR3 is built from 14 residues. V shed 0 bases and J shed 7 bases, with 12 bases lying between them.

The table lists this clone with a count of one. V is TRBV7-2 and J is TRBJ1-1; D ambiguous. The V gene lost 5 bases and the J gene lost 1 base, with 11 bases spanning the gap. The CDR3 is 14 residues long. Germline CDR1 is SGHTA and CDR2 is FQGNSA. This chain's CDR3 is CASSLKMANTEAFF. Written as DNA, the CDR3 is TGTGCCAGCAGCCTTAAGATGGCGAACACTGAAGCTTTCTTT.

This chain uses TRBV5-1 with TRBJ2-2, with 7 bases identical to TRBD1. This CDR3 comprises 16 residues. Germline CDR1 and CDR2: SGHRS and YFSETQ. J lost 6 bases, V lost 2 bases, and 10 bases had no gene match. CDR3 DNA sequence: TGCGCCAGCAGCTTCGGACAGGTCGTGCACGCCGGGGAGCTGTTTTTT. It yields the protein CASSFGQVVHAGELFF.

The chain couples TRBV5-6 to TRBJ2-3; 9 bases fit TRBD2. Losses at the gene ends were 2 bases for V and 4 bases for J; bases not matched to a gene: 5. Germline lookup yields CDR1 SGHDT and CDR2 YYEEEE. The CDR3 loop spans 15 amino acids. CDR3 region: CASSLGRGGADTQYF. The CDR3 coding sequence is TGTGCCAGCAGCTTAGGGCGGGGGGGCGCAGATACGCAGTATTTT.

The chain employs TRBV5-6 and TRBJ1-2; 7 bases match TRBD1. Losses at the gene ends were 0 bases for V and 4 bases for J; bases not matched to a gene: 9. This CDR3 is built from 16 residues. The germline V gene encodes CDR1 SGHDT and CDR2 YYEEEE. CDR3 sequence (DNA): TGTGCCAGCAGCTTGGGGAGATACCAGGGGGGCTATGGCTACACCTTC. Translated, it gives CASSLGRYQGGYGYTF.

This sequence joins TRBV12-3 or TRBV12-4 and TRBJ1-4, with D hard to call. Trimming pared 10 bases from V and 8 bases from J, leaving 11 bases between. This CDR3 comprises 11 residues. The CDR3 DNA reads TGTGCCATTTACAGTGGGGAAAAACTGTTTTTT. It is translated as CAIYSGEKLFF.

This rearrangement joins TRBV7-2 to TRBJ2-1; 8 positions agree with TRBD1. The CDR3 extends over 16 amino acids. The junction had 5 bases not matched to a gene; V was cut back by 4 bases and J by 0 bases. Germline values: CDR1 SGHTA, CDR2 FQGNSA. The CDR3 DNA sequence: TGTGCCAGCAGCTGGTACAGGGGGAGCTCCTACAATGAGCAGTTCTTC. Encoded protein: CASSWYRGSSYNEQFF.

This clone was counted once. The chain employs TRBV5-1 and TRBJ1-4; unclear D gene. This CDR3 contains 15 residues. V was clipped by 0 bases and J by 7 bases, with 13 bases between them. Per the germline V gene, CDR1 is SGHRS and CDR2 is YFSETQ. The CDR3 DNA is TGCGCCAGCAGCTTGGGGAGTAGAATGGGTGAAAAACTGTTTTTT. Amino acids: CASSLGSRMGEKLFF.

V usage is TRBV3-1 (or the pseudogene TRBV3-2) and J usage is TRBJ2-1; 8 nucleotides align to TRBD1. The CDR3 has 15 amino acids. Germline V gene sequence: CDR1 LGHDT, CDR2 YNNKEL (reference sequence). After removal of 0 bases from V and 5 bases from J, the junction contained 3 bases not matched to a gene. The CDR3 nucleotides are TGTGCCAGCAGCCAAGATCCGGACAGGGACAATGAGCAGTTCTTC. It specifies CASSQDPDRDNEQFF.

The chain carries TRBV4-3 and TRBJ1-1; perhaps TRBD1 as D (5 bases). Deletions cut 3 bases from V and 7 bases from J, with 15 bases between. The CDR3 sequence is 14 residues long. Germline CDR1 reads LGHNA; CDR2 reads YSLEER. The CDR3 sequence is CASSQRTRQIEAFF. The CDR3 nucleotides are TGCGCCAGCAGCCAGCGGACACGCCAGATTGAAGCTTTCTTT.

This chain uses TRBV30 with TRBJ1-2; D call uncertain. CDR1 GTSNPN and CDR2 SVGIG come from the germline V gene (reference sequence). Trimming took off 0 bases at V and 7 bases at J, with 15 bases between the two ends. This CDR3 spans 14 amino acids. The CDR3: CAWSVRSSTGGYTF. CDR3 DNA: TGTGCCTGGAGTGTGAGGAGCTCGACCGGTGGCTACACCTTC.

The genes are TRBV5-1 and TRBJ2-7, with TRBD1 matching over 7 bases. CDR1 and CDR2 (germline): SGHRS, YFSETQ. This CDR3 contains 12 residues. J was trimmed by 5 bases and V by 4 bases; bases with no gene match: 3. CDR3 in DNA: TGCGCCAGCAGCGTCAGGGGGAACGAGCAGTACTTC. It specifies CASSVRGNEQYF. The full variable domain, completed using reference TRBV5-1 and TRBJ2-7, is KAGVTQTPRYLIKTRGQQVTLSCSPISGHRSVSWYQQTPGQGLQFLFEYFSETQRNKGNFPGRFSGRQFSNSRSEMNVSTLELGDSALYLCASSVRGNEQYFGPGTRLTVT.

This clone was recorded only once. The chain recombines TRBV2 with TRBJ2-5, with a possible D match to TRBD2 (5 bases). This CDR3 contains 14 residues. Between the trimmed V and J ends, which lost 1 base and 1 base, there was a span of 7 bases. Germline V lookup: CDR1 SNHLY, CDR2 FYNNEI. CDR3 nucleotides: TGTGCCAGCAGTGAAGGAGGGATCCAAGAGACCCAGTACTTC. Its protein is CASSEGGIQETQYF.

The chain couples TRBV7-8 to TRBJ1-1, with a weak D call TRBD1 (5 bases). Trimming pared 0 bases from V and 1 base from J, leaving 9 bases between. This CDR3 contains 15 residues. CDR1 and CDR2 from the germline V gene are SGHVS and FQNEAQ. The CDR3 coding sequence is TGTGCCAGCAGCTTAGCGTGGACAAGGAACACTGAAGCTTTCTTT. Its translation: CASSLAWTRNTEAFF.

The CDR3 region is CASSITGGYGYTF. The CDR3 DNA reads TGTGCCAGTAGTATAACAGGAGGGTATGGCTACACCTTC. This sequence joins TRBV19 and TRBJ1-2, with a tentative D call TRBD1 (5 bases). Germline lookup yields CDR1 LNHDA and CDR2 SQIVND (reference sequence). Deletions cut 2 bases from V and 5 bases from J, with 9 bases between. The CDR3 consists of 13 residues.

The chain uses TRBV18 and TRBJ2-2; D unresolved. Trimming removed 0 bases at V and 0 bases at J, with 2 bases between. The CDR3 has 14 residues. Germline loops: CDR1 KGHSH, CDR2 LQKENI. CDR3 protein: CASSPPSNTGELFF. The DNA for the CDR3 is TGTGCCAGCTCACCACCCTCGAACACCGGGGAGCTGTTTTTT. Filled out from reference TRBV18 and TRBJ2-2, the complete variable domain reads NAGVMQNPRHLVRRRGQEARLRCSPMKGHSHVYWYRQLPEEGLKFMVYLQKENIIDESGMPKERFSAEFPKEGPSILRIQQVVRGDSAAYFCASSPPSNTGELFFGEGSRLTVL.

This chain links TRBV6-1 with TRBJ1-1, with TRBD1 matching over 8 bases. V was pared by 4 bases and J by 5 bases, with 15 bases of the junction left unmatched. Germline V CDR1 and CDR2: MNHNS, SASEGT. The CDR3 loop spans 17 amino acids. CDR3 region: CASSVTGTGVGRTEAFF. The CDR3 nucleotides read TGTGCCAGCAGTGTTACAGGGACAGGCGTTGGAAGGACTGAAGCTTTCTTT.

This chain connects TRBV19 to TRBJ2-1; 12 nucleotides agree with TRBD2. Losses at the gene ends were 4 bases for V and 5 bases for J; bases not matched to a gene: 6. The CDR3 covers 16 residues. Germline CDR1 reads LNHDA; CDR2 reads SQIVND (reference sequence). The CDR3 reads CASSRRTSGTNNEQFF. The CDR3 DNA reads TGTGCCAGTAGTAGACGGACTAGCGGGACGAACAATGAGCAGTTCTTC.

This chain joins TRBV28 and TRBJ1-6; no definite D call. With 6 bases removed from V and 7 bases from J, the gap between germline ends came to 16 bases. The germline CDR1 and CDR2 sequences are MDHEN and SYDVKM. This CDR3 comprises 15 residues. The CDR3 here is CASRNPVPGNSPLHF. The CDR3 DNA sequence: TGTGCCAGCAGGAATCCCGTACCCGGGAATTCACCCCTCCACTTT.

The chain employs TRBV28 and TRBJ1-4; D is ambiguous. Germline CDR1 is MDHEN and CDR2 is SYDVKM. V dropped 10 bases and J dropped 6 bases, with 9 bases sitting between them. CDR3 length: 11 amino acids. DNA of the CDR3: TGTGCCACTTTGGCCGATGAAAAACTGTTTTTT. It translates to CATLADEKLFF.

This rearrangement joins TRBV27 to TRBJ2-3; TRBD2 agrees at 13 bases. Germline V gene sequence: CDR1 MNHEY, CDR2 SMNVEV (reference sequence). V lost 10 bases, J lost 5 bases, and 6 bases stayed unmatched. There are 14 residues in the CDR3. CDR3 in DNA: TGTGCCACCAAGACTAGCGGGGGGAAAGATACGCAGTATTTT. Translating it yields CATKTSGGKDTQYF.

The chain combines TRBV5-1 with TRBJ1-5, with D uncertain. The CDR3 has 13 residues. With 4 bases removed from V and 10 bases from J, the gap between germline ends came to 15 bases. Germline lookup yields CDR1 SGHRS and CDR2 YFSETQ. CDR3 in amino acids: CASSPDFFGPQHF. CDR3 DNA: TGCGCCAGCAGCCCGGACTTTTTCGGTCCCCAGCATTTT.

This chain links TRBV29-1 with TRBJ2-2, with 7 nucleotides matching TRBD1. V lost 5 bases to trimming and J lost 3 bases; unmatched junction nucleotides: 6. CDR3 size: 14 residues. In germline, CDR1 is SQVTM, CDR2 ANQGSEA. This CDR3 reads CSVRTGRDTGELFF. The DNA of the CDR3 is TGCAGCGTTCGGACAGGCCGGGACACCGGGGAGCTGTTTTTT.

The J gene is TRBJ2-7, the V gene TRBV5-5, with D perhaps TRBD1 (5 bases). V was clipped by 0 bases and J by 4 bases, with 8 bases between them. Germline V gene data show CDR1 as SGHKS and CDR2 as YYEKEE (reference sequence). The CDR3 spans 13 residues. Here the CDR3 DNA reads TGTGCCAGCAGCTTGGTCCAGGGTTACGAGCAGTACGTC. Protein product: CASSLVQGYEQYV.

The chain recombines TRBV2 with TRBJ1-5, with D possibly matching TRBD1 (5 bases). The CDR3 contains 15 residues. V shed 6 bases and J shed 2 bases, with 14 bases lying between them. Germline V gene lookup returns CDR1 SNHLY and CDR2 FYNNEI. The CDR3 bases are TGTGCCAGCAGCGCAGACAGTCTTGGCAATCAGCCCCAGCATTTT. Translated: CASSADSLGNQPQHF.

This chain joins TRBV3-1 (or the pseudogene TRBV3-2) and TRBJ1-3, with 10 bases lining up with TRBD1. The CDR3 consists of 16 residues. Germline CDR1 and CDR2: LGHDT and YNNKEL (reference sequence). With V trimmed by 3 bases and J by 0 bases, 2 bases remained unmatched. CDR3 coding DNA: TGTGCCAGCAGCCACGGGACAGGGGTCTCTGGAAACACCATATATTTT. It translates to CASSHGTGVSGNTIYF.

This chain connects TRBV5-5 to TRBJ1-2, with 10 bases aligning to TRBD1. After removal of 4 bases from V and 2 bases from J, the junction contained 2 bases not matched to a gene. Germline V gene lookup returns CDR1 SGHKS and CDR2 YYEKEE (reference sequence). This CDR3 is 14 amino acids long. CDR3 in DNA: TGTGCCAGCAGCGGGGGACAGGGGAACTATGGCTACACCTTC. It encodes CASSGGQGNYGYTF.

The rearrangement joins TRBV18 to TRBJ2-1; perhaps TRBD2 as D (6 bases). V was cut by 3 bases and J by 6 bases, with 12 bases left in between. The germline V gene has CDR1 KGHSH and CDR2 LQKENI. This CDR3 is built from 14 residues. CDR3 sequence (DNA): TGTGCCAGCTCACCTGAGAGGGGAGGCAATGAGCAGTTCTTC. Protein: CASSPERGGNEQFF.